The 6 T cell receptor beta chains below come from one sample, sequenced in a study of T-cell memory formation after mild COVID-19. TCRdb reprocessed the 5' RACE reads via MiXCR and lists one record per CDR3 protein. This repertoire shows around 370,000 distinct CDR3 sequences, under 25% found once; its top ten account for under 15%. Sequenced sample: PBMCs or a T cell subset sorted from them (not recorded which). All receptors derive from an adult woman who had mild COVID-19 (a few samples of this study predate the infection). Cell type and time point are not known.

V and J are TRBV29-1 and TRBJ2-3; the match to TRBD1 covers 10 bases. This CDR3 contains 17 residues. After removal of 0 bases from V and 0 bases from J, the junction contained 6 bases not matched to a gene. Germline V lookup: CDR1 SQVTM, CDR2 ANQGSEA. The CDR3 DNA sequence: TGCAGCGTTGAAGATTGGGACAGGGGAGTTAGCACAGATACGCAGTATTTT. It yields the protein CSVEDWDRGVSTDTQYF.

The chain uses TRBV11-1 and TRBJ2-5; the match to TRBD2 covers 7 bases. This CDR3 is built from 17 residues. Losses at the gene ends were 5 bases for V and 4 bases for J; bases not matched to a gene: 16. Germline lookup yields CDR1 SGHAT and CDR2 FQDESV (reference sequence). CDR3 protein: CASSPRRSAGEIETQYF. CDR3 nucleotides: TGTGCCAGCAGCCCCCGCCGGTCCGCGGGGGAGATAGAGACCCAGTACTTC.

This sequence joins TRBV18 and TRBJ1-3, with no clear D. V was trimmed by 6 bases and J by 4 bases, leaving 13 bases between them. Germline V gene data show CDR1 as KGHSH and CDR2 as LQKENI. There are 14 residues in the CDR3. CDR3 DNA sequence: TGTGCCAGCTCTCCGACCGAGCCGGGAAACACCATATATTTT. Its protein is CASSPTEPGNTIYF.

Comment on this clonotype: A read error is possible here, since a much larger clone lies one base away. The chain couples TRBV11-2 to TRBJ1-6; TRBD1 agrees at 7 bases. Germline V gene lookup returns CDR1 SGHAT and CDR2 FQNNGV. The CDR3 sequence is 15 residues long. This CDR3 reads CASSPRGGGGSHLHF. CDR3 DNA sequence: TGTGCCAGCAGCCCCAGAGGAGGGGGCGGGTCACACCTCCACTTT.

This clonotype came up a few times. The rearrangement uses TRBV5-5 and TRBJ1-3; D may be TRBD1 (5 bases). The CDR3 loop spans 15 amino acids. V was cut by 1 base and J by 1 base, with 9 bases left in between. Germline assignment: CDR1 SGHKS and CDR2 YYEKEE (reference sequence). In DNA, the CDR3 is TGTGCCAGCAGCTTGTACCAGGGATCTGGAAACACCATATATTTT. It codes for CASSLYQGSGNTIYF.

A few counts support this clonotype. The J gene is TRBJ2-1, the V gene TRBV29-1, with 9 positions matching TRBD2. Germline V gene lookup returns CDR1 SQVTM and CDR2 ANQGSEA. The trim removed 5 bases at V and 4 bases at J, leaving 12 bases unmatched. The CDR3 runs 16 residues. This CDR3 is CSVRTLSGGGYNEQFF. The CDR3 nucleotides read TGCAGCGTTCGAACCCTTAGCGGGGGCGGATACAATGAGCAGTTCTTC.